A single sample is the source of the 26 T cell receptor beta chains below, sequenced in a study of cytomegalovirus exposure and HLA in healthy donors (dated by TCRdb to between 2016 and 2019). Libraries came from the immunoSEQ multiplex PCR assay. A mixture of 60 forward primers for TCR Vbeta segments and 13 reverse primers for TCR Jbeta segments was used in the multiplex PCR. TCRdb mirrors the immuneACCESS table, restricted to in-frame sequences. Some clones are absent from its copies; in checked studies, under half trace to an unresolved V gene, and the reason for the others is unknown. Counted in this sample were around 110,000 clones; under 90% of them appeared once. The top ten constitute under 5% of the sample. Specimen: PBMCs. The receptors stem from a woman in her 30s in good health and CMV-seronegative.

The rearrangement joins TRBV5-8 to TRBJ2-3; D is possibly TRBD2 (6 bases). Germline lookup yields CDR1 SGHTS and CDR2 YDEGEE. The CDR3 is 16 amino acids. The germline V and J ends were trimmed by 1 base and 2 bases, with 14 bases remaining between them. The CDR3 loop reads CASSLRRRVFTDTQYF. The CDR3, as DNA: TGTGCCAGCAGCTTGCGGCGGAGGGTCTTCACAGATACGCAGTATTTT.

The CDR3 protein is CASSPAPGQGYEQYF. CDR3 bases: TGTGCCAGCTCACCGGCCCCGGGACAGGGTTACGAGCAGTACTTC. V usage is TRBV18 and J usage is TRBJ2-7; 9 positions agree with TRBD1. The CDR3 sequence is 15 residues long. Germline V gene data show CDR1 as KGHSH and CDR2 as LQKENI. The V and J ends lost 3 bases and 4 bases, in that order; junction bases with no gene match: 7.

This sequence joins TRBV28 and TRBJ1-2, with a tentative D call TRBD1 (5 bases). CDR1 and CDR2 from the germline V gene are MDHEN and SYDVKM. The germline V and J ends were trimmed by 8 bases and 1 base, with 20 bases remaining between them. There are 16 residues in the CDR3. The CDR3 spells CASLDPTRAHNYGYTF. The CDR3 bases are TGTGCCAGCTTAGATCCAACCAGGGCTCATAACTATGGCTACACCTTC.

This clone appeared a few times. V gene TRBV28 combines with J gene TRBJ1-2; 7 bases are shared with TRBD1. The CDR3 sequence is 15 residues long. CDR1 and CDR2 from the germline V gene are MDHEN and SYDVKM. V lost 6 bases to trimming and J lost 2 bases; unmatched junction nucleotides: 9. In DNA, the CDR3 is TGTGCCAGCAGCCGCCCGGGACAGATCAACTATGGCTACACCTTC. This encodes CASSRPGQINYGYTF.

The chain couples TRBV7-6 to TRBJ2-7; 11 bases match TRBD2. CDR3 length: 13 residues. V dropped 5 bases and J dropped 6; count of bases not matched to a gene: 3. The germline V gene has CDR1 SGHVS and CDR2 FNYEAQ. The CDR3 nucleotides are TGTGCCAGCAGCCCCGGGACTAGCGGCGAGCAGTACTTC. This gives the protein CASSPGTSGEQYF. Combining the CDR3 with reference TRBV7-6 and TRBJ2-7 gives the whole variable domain GAGVSQSPRYKVTKRGQDVALRCDPISGHVSLYWYRQALGQGPEFLTYFNYEAQQDKSGLPNDRFSAERPEGSISTLTIQRTEQRDSAMYRCASSPGTSGEQYFGPGTRLTVT.

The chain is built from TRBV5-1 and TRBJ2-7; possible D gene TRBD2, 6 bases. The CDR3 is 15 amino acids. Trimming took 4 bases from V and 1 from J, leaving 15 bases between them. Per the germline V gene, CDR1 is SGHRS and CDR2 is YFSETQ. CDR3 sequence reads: CASSPGDSLSYEQYF. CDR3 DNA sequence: TGCGCCAGCAGCCCGGGAGACAGCCTGTCCTACGAGCAGTACTTC.

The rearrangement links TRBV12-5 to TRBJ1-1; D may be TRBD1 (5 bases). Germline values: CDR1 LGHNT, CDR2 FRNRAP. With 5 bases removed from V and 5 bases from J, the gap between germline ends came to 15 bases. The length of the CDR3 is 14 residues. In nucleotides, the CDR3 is TGTGCTAGTGGTCCCGCGGGGGGGGGAACTGAAGCTTTCTTT. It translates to CASGPAGGGTEAFF.

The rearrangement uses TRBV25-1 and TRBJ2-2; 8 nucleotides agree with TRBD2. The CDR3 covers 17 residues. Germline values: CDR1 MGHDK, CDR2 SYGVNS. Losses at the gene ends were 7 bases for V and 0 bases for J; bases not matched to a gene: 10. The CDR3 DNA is TGTGCCAGCATCCCGGGGGGGAGGTCCGCGAACACCGGGGAGCTGTTTTTT. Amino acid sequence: CASIPGGRSANTGELFF.

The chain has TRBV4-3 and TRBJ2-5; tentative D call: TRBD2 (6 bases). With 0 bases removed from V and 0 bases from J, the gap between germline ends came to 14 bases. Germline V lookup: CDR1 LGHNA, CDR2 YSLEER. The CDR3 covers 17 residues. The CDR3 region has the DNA TGCGCCAGCAGCCAAGATTTGGGACTTACGTACCAAGAGACCCAGTACTTC. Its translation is CASSQDLGLTYQETQYF.

The chain's CDR3 is CASSGRGTSGIISYNEQFF. CDR3 nucleotides: TGTGCCAGCAGCGGCCGGGGGACTAGCGGGATAATTTCCTACAATGAGCAGTTCTTC. The J gene is TRBJ2-1, the V gene TRBV11-2; 13 bases are a match to TRBD2. The CDR3 consists of 19 residues. The trim removed 5 bases at V and 1 base at J, leaving 11 bases unmatched. CDR1 is SGHAT, CDR2 FQNNGV, per germline.

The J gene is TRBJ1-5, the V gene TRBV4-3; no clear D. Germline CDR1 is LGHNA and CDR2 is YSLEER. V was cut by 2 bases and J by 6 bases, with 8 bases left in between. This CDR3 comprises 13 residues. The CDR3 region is CASSQYHGQPQHF. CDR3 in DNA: TGCGCCAGCAGCCAATATCACGGTCAGCCCCAGCATTTT.

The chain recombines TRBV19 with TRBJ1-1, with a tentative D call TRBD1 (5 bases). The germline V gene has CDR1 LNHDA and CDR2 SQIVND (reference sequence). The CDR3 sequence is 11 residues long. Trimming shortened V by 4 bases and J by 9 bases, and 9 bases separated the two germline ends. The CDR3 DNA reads TGTGCCAGTAGTACTACAGGAAAAGCTTTCTTT. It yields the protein CASSTTGKAFF.

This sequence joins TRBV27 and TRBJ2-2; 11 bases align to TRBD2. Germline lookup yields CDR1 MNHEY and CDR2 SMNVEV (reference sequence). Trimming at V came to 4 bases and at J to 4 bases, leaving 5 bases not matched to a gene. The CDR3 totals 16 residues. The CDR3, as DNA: TGTGCCAGCAGTTCACTAGCGGGAGACGGCACCGGGGAGCTGTTTTTT. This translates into CASSSLAGDGTGELFF.

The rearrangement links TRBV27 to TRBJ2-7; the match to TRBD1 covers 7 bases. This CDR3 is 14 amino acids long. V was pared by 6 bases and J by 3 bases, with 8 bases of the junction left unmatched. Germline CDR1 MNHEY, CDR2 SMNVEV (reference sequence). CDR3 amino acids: CASSKGQGVYEQYF. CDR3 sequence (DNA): TGTGCCAGCAGCAAAGGGCAGGGGGTCTACGAGCAGTACTTC.

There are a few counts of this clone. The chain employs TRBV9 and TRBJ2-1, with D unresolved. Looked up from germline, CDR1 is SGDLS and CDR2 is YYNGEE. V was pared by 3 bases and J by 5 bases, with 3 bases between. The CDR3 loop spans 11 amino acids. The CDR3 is CASSADNEQFF. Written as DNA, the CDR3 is TGTGCCAGCAGCGCTGACAATGAGCAGTTCTTC.

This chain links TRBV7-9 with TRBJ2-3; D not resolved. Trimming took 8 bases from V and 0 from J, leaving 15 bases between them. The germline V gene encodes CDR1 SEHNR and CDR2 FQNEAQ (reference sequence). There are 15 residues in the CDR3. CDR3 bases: TGTGCCAGCCTCCGGCCCGGGTCTAGCACAGATACGCAGTATTTT. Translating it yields CASLRPGSSTDTQYF.

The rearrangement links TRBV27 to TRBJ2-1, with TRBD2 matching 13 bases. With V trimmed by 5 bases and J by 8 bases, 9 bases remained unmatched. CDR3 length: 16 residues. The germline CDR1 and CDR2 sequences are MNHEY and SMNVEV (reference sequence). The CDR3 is CASSTPGLAGVDEQFF. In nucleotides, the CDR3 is TGTGCCAGCAGTACACCAGGACTAGCGGGAGTAGATGAGCAGTTCTTC.

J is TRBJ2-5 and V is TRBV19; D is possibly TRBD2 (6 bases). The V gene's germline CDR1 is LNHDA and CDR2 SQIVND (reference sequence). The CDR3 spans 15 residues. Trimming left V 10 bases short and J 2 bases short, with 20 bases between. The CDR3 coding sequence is TGTGCCACGCGGACGGGGTGGGGGGTGCAAGAGACCCAGTACTTC. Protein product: CATRTGWGVQETQYF.

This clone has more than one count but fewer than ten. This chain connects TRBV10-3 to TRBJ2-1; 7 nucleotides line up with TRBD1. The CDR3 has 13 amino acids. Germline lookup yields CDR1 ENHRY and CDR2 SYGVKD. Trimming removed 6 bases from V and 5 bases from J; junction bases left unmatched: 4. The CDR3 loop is CAIRTTGDNEQFF. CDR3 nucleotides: TGTGCCATCAGAACAACAGGGGACAATGAGCAGTTCTTC.

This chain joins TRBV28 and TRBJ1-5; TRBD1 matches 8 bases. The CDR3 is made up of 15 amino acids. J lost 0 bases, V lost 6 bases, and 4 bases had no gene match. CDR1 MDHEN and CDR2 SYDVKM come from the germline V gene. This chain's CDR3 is CASRRQGNSNQPQHF. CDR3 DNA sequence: TGTGCCAGCAGGCGACAGGGGAATAGCAATCAGCCCCAGCATTTT.

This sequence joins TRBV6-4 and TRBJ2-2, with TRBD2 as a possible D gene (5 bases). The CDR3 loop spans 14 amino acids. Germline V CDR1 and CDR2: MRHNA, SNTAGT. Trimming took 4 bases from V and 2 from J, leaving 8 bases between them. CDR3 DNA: TGTGCCAGCAGTGCGGGGTTAAACACCGGGGAGCTGTTTTTT. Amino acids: CASSAGLNTGELFF.

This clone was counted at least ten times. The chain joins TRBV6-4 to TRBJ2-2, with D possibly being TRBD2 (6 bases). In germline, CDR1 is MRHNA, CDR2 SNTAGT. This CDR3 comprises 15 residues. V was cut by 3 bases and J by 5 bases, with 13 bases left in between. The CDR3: CASSESSERTGELFF. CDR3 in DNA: TGTGCCAGCAGTGAATCTAGCGAGAGGACCGGGGAGCTGTTTTTT.

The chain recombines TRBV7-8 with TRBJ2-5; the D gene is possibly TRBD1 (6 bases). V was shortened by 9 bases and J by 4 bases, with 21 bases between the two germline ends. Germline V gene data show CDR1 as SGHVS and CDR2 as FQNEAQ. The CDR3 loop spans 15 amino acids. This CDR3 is CASILSQGHPETQYF. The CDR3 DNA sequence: TGTGCCAGTATTTTATCCCAGGGACACCCAGAGACCCAGTACTTC. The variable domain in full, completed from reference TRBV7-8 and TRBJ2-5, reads GAGVSQSPRYKVAKRGQDVALRCDPISGHVSLFWYQQALGQGPEFLTYFQNEAQLDKSGLPSDRFFAERPEGSVSTLKIQRTQQEDSAVYLCASILSQGHPETQYFGPGTRLLVL.

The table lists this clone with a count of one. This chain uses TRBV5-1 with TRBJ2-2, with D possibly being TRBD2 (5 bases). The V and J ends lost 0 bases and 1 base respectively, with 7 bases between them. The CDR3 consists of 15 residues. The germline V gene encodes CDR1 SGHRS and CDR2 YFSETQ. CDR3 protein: CASSLVRGNTGELFF. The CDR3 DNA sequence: TGCGCCAGCAGCTTGGTACGGGGGAACACCGGGGAGCTGTTTTTT.

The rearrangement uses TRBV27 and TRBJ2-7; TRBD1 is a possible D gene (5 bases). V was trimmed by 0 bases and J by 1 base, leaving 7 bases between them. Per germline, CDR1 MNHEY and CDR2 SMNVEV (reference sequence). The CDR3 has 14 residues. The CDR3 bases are TGTGCCAGCAGTTTATCTCCAGGGTCCTACGAGCAGTACTTC. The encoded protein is CASSLSPGSYEQYF.

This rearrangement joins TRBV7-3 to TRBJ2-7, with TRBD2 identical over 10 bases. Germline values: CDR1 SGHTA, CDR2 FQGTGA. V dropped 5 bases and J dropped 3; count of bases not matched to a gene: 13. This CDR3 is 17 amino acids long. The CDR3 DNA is TGTGCCAGCAGCGGAGCGGGGGGGGGCGGCACCAACTACGAGCAGTACTTC. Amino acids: CASSGAGGGGTNYEQYF.